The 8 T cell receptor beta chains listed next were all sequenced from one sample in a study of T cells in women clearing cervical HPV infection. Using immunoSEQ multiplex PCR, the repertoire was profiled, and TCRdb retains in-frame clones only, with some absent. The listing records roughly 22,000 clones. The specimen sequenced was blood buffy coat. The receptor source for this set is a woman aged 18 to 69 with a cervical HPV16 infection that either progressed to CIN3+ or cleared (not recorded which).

The CDR3 here is CAGGGGARQPQHF. The CDR3 DNA, read in part, is TGTGCCGGTGGAGGGGGGGCGCGACAGCCC. The chain links TRBV2 to TRBJ1-5; possible D gene TRBD1, 6 bases. The read comes to an end 3 residues before the CDR3 does, leaving the germline J gene to fill in the end. Per the germline V gene, CDR1 is SNHLY and CDR2 is FYNNEI. Trimming pared 11 bases from V and 7 bases from J, leaving 18 bases between. The CDR3 loop spans 13 amino acids. The full variable domain, in which reference TRBV2 and TRBJ1-5 provide the parts outside the CDR3, is EPEVTQTPSHQVTQMGQEVILRCVPISNHLYFYWYRQILGQKVEFLVSFYNNEISEKSEIFDDQFSVERPDGSNFTLKIRSTKLEDSAMYFCAGGGGARQPQHFGDGTRLSIL.

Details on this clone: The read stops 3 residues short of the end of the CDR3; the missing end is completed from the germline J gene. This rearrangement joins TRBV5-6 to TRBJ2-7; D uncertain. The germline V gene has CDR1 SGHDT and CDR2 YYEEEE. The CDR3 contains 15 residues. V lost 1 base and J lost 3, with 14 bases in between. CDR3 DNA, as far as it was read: TGTGCCAGCAGCTTGCGAGTATGGCCAAGCTACGAG. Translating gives CASSLRVWPSYE. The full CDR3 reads CASSLRVWPSYEQYF. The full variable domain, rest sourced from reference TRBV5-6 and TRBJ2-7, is DAGVTQSPTHLIKTRGQQVTLRCSPKSGHDTVSWYQQALGQGPQFIFQYYEEEERQRGNFPDRFSGHQFPNYSSELNVNALLLGDSALYLCASSLRVWPSYEQYFGPGTRLTVT.

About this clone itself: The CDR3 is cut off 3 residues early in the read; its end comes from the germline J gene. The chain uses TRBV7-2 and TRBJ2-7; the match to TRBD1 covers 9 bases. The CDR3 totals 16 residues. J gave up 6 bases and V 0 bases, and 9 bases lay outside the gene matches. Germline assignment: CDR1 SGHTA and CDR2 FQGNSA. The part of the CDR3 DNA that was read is TGTGCCAGCAGCTTAGCACCGGGACAGGGTTCGTCCGAG. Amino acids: CASSLAPGQGSSE. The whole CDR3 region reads CASSLAPGQGSSEQYF.

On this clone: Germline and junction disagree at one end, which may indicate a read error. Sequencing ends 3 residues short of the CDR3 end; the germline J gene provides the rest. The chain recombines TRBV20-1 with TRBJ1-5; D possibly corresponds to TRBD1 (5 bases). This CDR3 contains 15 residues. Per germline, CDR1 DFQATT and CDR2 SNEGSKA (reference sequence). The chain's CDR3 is CSARATGALNQPQHF. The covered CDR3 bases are TGCAGTGCAAGAGCCACAGGAGCCCTCAATCAGCCC.

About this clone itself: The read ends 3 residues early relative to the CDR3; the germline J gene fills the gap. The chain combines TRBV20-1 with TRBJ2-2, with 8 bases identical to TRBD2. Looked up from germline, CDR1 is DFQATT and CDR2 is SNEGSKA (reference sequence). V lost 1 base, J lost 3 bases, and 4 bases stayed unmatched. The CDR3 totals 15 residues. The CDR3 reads CSARASGRDTGELFF. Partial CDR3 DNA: TGCAGTGCTAGAGCCAGCGGGAGAGACACCGGGGAG.

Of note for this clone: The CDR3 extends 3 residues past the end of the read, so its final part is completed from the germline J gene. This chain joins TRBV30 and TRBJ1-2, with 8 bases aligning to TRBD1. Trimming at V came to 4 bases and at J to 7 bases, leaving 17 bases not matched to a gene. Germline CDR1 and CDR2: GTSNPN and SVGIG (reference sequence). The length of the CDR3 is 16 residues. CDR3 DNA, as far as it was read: TGTGCCTGGACTAGGGGTAGCGGGACAGGTATTTCTGGC. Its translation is CAWTRGSGTGISG. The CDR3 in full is CAWTRGSGTGISGYTF.

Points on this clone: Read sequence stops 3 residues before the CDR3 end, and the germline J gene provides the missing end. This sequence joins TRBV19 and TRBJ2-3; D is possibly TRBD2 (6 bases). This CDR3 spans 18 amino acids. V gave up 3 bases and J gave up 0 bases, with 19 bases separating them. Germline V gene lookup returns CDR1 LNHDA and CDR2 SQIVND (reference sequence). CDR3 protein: CASSISSSVPTSTDTQYF. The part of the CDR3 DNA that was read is TGTGCCAGTAGTATCTCGTCTAGCGTACCGACTAGCACAGATACG.

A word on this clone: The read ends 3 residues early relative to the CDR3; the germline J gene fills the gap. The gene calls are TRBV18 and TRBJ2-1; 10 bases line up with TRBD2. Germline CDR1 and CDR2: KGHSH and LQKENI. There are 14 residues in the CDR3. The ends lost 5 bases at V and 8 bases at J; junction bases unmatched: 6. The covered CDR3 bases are TGTGCCAGCTCAACAGCGGGAGGGCCATATGAG. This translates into CASSTAGGPYE. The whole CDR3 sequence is CASSTAGGPYEQFF.